This TCR beta chain was retrieved from a study of beta chain features in type 1 diabetes (dated by TCRdb to the late 2010s). Looking at the study overall: Patients and healthy donors did not differ in mean age, gender distribution, total cell number or subset yield. Naive and central memory subsets were obtained from all 30 or so donors, but regulatory and stem cell-like memory subsets were isolated from only 8 patients and roughly eight healthy donors. The study compared TCRB repertoires of sorted circulating CD4+ T cell subsets between recently diagnosed type 1 diabetes patients and matched healthy donors. A total of around 110,000,000 sorted cells were examined across all samples, and RNA yield correlated strongly with the number of cells per subset. The investigation overall reported the following: At VDJ recombination sites, type 1 diabetes patients had fewer insertions and more deleted nucleotides, which implies abnormalities in thymic rearrangement. Because small numbers of individuals were included in the HLA sub-analyses, any influence of HLA type on TCRB rearrangement was left unresolved. Shorter templates might be favored by PCR, yet because patient and control samples were amplified and corrected together, any such skew would affect both groups equally. Naive, central memory and regulatory TCRB repertoires appeared to be more alike among patients than among healthy donors. A moderate but significant shortening of TCRB CDR3 length was observed in type 1 diabetes patients in all four CD4+ subsets. Because cDNA was sequenced instead of genomic DNA, highly expressing activated cells could be over-represented, though the groups showed no difference in activation or CD3 levels.

The CDR3 spans 14 residues, from the cysteine through the phenylalanine. Left in the record is the CDR3 DNA by itself, 42 bases read in frame from the first base. CDR1 MNHEY and CDR2 SVGAGI were looked up in the germline V gene. Trimming costs V 6 bases and J 4 bases, and their ends lie 14 bases apart. Each donor gave one peripheral blood draw, averaging approximately 120 mL, which was collected into heparinised tubes. Using a panel that included CD45RO, CCR7, CD25, CD127, CD95 and CD27, naive, central memory, regulatory and stem cell-like memory CD4+ T cells were sorted on a BD FACSAria II. A purity above 98% was achieved for all sorted populations. Right away, PBMCs were isolated by Lymphoprep density gradient centrifugation and were stained directly, with no culture step. To minimize batch effects, samples were stained and sorted in pairs, one healthy donor with one patient per experiment. All of the isolated RNA was reverse transcribed with the High Capacity cDNA Reverse Transcription Kit, so expressed TCRB transcripts were sequenced. Deep immunoSEQ sequencing was performed on naive, central memory and regulatory T cell samples, with an average of roughly 3.6 million total reads per sample. Sorted cells were lysed in RLT buffer, and RNA was extracted using DNase-treated RNeasy Micro or Mini kits according to cell number. To prevent cross-contamination, each cell subset was processed individually, whereas patient and healthy donor samples were processed jointly. TCRB sequences were amplified from cDNA with the immunoSEQ multiplex PCR, producing 87-bp fragments spanning the CDR3 region. Amplicons were sequenced on the Illumina HiSeq platform. The paper's processing steps were these. Synthetic template baselines were used to correct PCR bias computationally, reads within Hamming distance 2 were collapsed, and singletons that could not be merged were discarded. Reads were aligned against IMGT to assign V, D and J genes, CDR3 length and insertions or deletions at six rearrangement sites. Within each subset, clonotype counts were normalized to sorted cell number, after which true diversity and Gini coefficients were computed with the tcR R package. Repertoire sharing was quantified using the overlap coefficient calculated on TCRB nucleotide sequences. TCRdb limited this immuneACCESS table to in-frame rearrangements with V and J called. A share of clones is missing; checked studies link under half to unresolved V genes, and the rest is unexplained. The V and J calls and the clone size are those of that table, but D and trimming were determined from the DNA. Recorded for this sample are some 120,000 clones; about 18% of them occurred a single time. 2% to 3% of the sample is in the top ten clones.

This clone was observed at least ten times. Its antigen target is currently unknown. One base away there is no much larger clone; base qualities are not given. Sequenced input: central memory CD4+ T cells from blood. The sequence joins TRBV6-5 to TRBJ2-3; TRBD1 is a possible D gene, resting on 6 matching bases. The TCR was taken from a man aged 18 to 35 with type 1 diabetes. The CDR3 amino acid sequence is: CASRVQGMPDTQYF. The nucleotides are TGTGCCAGCAGGGTGCAGGGGATGCCAGATACGCAGTATTTT.